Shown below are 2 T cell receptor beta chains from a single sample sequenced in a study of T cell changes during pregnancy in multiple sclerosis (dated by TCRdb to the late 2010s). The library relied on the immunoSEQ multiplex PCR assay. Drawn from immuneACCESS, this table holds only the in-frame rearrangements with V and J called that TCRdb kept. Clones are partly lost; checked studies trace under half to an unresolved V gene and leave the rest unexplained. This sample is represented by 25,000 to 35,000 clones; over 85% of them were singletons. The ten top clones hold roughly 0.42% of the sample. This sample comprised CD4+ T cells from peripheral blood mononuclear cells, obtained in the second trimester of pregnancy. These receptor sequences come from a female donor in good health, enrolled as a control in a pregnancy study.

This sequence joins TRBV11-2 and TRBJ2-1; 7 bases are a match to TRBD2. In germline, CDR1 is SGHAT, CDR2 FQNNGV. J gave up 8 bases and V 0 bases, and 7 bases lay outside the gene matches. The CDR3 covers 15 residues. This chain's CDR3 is CASSLDLGEGHEQFF. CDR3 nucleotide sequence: TGTGCCAGCAGCTTAGATCTCGGGGAGGGCCATGAGCAGTTCTTC.

CDR3 protein: CASAPSTHGGNQPQHF. The CDR3 DNA reads TGTGCCAGCGCTCCAAGTACCCACGGGGGCAATCAGCCCCAGCATTTT. The chain is built from TRBV27 and TRBJ1-5; no clear D. From germline, CDR1 is MNHEY and CDR2 SMNVEV (reference sequence). This CDR3 contains 16 residues. The V end lost 8 bases, the J end lost 2 bases, and 19 bases lay between the germline ends.